A single sample is the source of the 27 T cell receptor beta chains below, sequenced in a study of PD-1 blockade in classical Hodgkin lymphoma. Time point in this sample: cycle 4 day 1 (C4D1), after 6 weeks of nivolumab. With no exception, relapse followed autologous stem cell transplantation in all patients, and brentuximab vedotin exposure varied. Repertoires were generated with immunoSEQ multiplex PCR, while TCRdb's copy carries only in-frame clones and drops some. Here the sample spans 23,000 or so clones, about 72% being singletons. The input for sequencing was peripheral blood mononuclear cells (PBMCs), taken before the fourth cycle of nivolumab. These receptors came from a human donor with classical Hodgkin lymphoma.

The CDR3 loop reads CASSLLRASFNTGELFF. CDR3 sequence (DNA): TGTGCCAGCAGTTTATTAAGGGCCAGTTTTAACACCGGGGAGCTGTTTTTT. The chain uses TRBV28 and TRBJ2-2; the D is unclear. The germline V and J ends were trimmed by 1 base and 2 bases, with 14 bases remaining between them. The CDR3 is made up of 17 amino acids. Germline V CDR1 and CDR2: MDHEN, SYDVKM.

This chain links TRBV6-6 with TRBJ2-5, with TRBD2 matching over 7 bases. Unmatched junction bases numbered 8, after V lost 5 bases and J lost 14 bases. The CDR3 has 11 amino acids. CDR1 is MNHNY and CDR2 is SVGAGI in the germline V gene (reference sequence). CDR3 amino acids: CASSTGLVSYF. In nucleotides, the CDR3 is TGTGCCAGCAGTACCGGACTAGTGAGTTACTTC.

Only a few counts were recorded for this clone. The rearrangement uses TRBV7-9 and TRBJ2-7, with 7 bases that match TRBD1. V trimming: 2 bases; J trimming: 3 bases; junction bases outside the gene matches: 4. CDR1 is SEHNR and CDR2 is FQNEAQ in the germline V gene (reference sequence). The CDR3 spans 14 residues. As DNA, the CDR3 is TGTGCCAGCAGCTTAACAGGGGTAAACTACGAGCAGTACTTC. Translating gives CASSLTGVNYEQYF.

V and J are TRBV2 and TRBJ2-5, with a weak D call TRBD2 (6 bases). Per the germline V gene, CDR1 is SNHLY and CDR2 is FYNNEI. The CDR3 runs to 12 residues. The V end lost 7 bases, the J end lost 4 bases, and 10 bases lay between the germline ends. In DNA form, the CDR3 reads TGTGCCAGCACGGAGGGGAGAGAGACCCAGTACTTC. Translation gives CASTEGRETQYF.

The CDR3, as DNA: TGTGCCAGCAGCTTAGGGCTTCGTGGCTACGAGCAGTACTTC. Translated, it gives CASSLGLRGYEQYF. The chain recombines TRBV7-2 with TRBJ2-7; D remains ambiguous. The ends were cut back, 1 base at V and 3 bases at J, with 10 bases in the middle. Germline CDR1 is SGHTA and CDR2 is FQGNSA. The CDR3 is 14 residues long.

The CDR3 here is CASIGQLNTEAFF. For the CDR3, the DNA is TGTGCCAGCATCGGACAATTGAACACTGAAGCTTTCTTT. The chain employs TRBV2 and TRBJ1-1, with a weak D call TRBD1 (5 bases). This CDR3 is 13 amino acids long. Per the germline V gene, CDR1 is SNHLY and CDR2 is FYNNEI. Trimming removed 7 bases at V and 0 bases at J, with 9 bases between.

This clone has a handful of counts. V is TRBV5-1 and J is TRBJ2-7, with unresolved D. CDR1 and CDR2 from the germline V gene are SGHRS and YFSETQ. With 0 bases removed from V and 12 bases from J, the gap between germline ends came to 19 bases. CDR3 size: 14 residues. This chain's CDR3 is CASSLAGSAGMWYF. The CDR3 DNA reads TGCGCCAGCAGCTTGGCCGGCAGCGCCGGTATGTGGTACTTC.

V usage is TRBV28 and J usage is TRBJ2-7, with D uncertain. In germline, CDR1 is MDHEN, CDR2 SYDVKM. V lost 6 bases and J 3 bases, leaving 3 bases between the germline ends. This CDR3 spans 10 amino acids. The CDR3 loop reads CASSLYEQYV. CDR3 bases: TGTGCCAGCAGCCTCTACGAGCAGTACGTC.

This clone has only a few counts. This chain uses TRBV11-3 with TRBJ2-5; TRBD1 matches at 7 bases. With V trimmed by 1 base and J by 5 bases, 7 bases remained unmatched. CDR3 length equals 15 residues. Germline V gene lookup returns CDR1 SGHNT and CDR2 YENEEA. CDR3 region: CASSLGLGGGETQYF. The CDR3 coding sequence is TGTGCCAGCAGCTTAGGGTTAGGGGGCGGTGAGACCCAGTACTTC. The full variable domain, rest sourced from reference TRBV11-3 and TRBJ2-5, is EAGVVQSPRYKIIEKKQPVAFWCNPISGHNTLYWYLQNLGQGPELLIRYENEEAVDDSQLPKDRFSAERLKGVDSTLKIQPAELGDSAVYLCASSLGLGGGETQYFGPGTRLLVL.

Notes on this clone: Mismatch with germline at one junction end may stem from a read error. The genes are TRBV6-1 and TRBJ1-5, with TRBD1 identical over 7 bases. Germline values: CDR1 MNHNS, CDR2 SASEGT. The CDR3 has 14 residues. The CDR3 bases are TGTGCCAGCAGTGTACAGGGGTGGAATCGGCCCCAGCATTTT. It translates to CASSVQGWNRPQHF.

The chain joins TRBV7-9 to TRBJ1-3, with TRBD1 identical over 10 bases. Trimming at V came to 5 bases and at J to 2 bases, leaving 9 bases not matched to a gene. Per germline, CDR1 SEHNR and CDR2 FQNEAQ (reference sequence). This CDR3 has 17 residues. The CDR3 DNA is TGTGCCAGCAGCCCAGCTCCGGGACAGGGGACTGGAAACACCATATATTTT. Its translation is CASSPAPGQGTGNTIYF.

This rearrangement joins TRBV7-2 to TRBJ2-1; D possibly matches TRBD1 or TRBD2 (7 bases each). This CDR3 is built from 15 residues. Trimming pared 11 bases from V and 8 bases from J, leaving 25 bases between. CDR1 is SGHTA, CDR2 FQGNSA, per germline. CDR3 sequence (DNA): TGTGCCTGTCGGGGAGGGGGCCTCGGAGAGCATGAGCAGTTCTTC. It encodes CACRGGGLGEHEQFF.

The J gene is TRBJ1-2, the V gene TRBV6-1, with TRBD1 as a possible D gene (5 bases). The CDR3 has 11 residues. Per germline, CDR1 MNHNS and CDR2 SASEGT. The V end was cut by 6 bases, the J end by 8 bases, with 10 bases between. CDR3 in amino acids: CASSVPGGYTF. The DNA for the CDR3 is TGTGCCAGCAGCGTCCCAGGGGGCTACACCTTC.

About this clone itself: A much larger clonotype is one base distant, so this may be a read error. CDR3 in amino acids: CASGHGQGMGNSPLHF. CDR3 in DNA: TGCGCCAGCGGCCACGGACAGGGGATGGGTAATTCACCCCTCCACTTT. The chain recombines TRBV4-1 with TRBJ1-6, with 9 bases fitting TRBD1. Per the germline V gene, CDR1 is MGHRA and CDR2 is YSYEKL. The CDR3 contains 16 residues.

The genes are TRBV27 and TRBJ1-4, with TRBD1 identical over 9 bases. Trimming cost V 3 bases and J 8 bases; bases outside gene matches: 10. The CDR3 extends over 16 amino acids. Germline assignment: CDR1 MNHEY and CDR2 SMNVEV (reference sequence). The chain's CDR3 is CASSLGYRGRGEKLFF. CDR3 sequence (DNA): TGTGCCAGCAGTTTGGGGTACAGGGGGCGAGGGGAAAAACTGTTTTTT.

The CDR3: CASSQVLAAPGYGQPQHF. The DNA for the CDR3 is TGTGCCAGCAGCCAAGTCCTAGCGGCCCCAGGGTATGGGCAGCCCCAGCATTTT. The rearrangement uses TRBV4-2 and TRBJ1-5; D may be TRBD1 (5 bases). The CDR3 consists of 18 residues. V was clipped by 1 base and J by 7 bases, with 23 bases between them. Germline assignment: CDR1 LGHNA and CDR2 YNFKEQ.

The V and J genes are TRBV19 and TRBJ1-3, with D perhaps matching TRBD1 (6 bases). Per germline, CDR1 LNHDA and CDR2 SQIVND (reference sequence). Trimming removed 9 bases from V and 5 bases from J, with 29 bases in between. The CDR3 covers 18 residues. The CDR3 is CASLPRSGALDFRNTIYF. CDR3 sequence (DNA): TGTGCCAGCCTCCCAAGATCAGGGGCTCTGGATTTTCGAAACACCATATATTTT.

This chain links TRBV6-1 with TRBJ2-3, with D possibly TRBD1 on 6 matching bases. Germline V gives CDR1 MNHNS, CDR2 SASEGT. V was pared by 1 base and J by 8 bases, with 19 bases between. The CDR3 runs 16 residues. The CDR3 reads CASSEGAGATSFTQYF. CDR3 coding DNA: TGTGCCAGCAGTGAAGGGGCAGGGGCGACGTCATTTACGCAGTATTTT.

This clone was picked up a small number of times. Here the CDR3 reads CASKESGAMNTEAFF. The CDR3 nucleotides are TGTGCCAGCAAAGAATCCGGAGCCATGAACACTGAAGCTTTCTTT. V and J are TRBV7-9 and TRBJ1-1; D is unresolved. The germline V gene has CDR1 SEHNR and CDR2 FQNEAQ (reference sequence). The V end was cut by 7 bases, the J end by 0 bases, with 15 bases between. The CDR3 loop spans 15 amino acids.

This sequence joins TRBV5-6 and TRBJ2-5; 7 bases agree with TRBD2. Germline V gives CDR1 SGHDT, CDR2 YYEEEE. The CDR3 is made up of 17 amino acids. The V gene end was trimmed by 2 bases and the J gene end by 4 bases; junction bases not matched to a gene: 14. The CDR3 loop reads CASSLSQGSGRGETQYF. The CDR3 nucleotides are TGTGCCAGCAGCTTATCGCAGGGTAGCGGGCGGGGAGAGACCCAGTACTTC.

This clone was seen more than once but under ten times. The rearrangement uses TRBV7-2 and TRBJ2-7; D possibly uses TRBD1 or TRBD2 (6 bases each). This CDR3 comprises 14 residues. Trimming removed 5 bases at V and 2 bases at J, with 13 bases between. Germline V gives CDR1 SGHTA, CDR2 FQGNSA. The CDR3 protein is CASSGGLQTYEQYF. CDR3 nucleotide sequence: TGTGCCAGCAGCGGGGGGCTTCAAACCTACGAGCAGTACTTC. Full variable domain (remainder filled in from reference TRBV7-2 and TRBJ2-7): GAGVSQSPSNKVTEKGKDVELRCDPISGHTALYWYRQSLGQGLEFLIYFQGNSAPDKSGLPSDRFSAERTGGSVSTLTIQRTQQEDSAVYLCASSGGLQTYEQYFGPGTRLTVT.

The chain is built from TRBV2 and TRBJ2-5; 13 positions match TRBD2. CDR1 and CDR2 from the germline V gene are SNHLY and FYNNEI. Losses at the gene ends were 1 base for V and 0 bases for J; bases not matched to a gene: 5. The length of the CDR3 is 18 residues. DNA for the CDR3: TGTGCCAGCAGTGAAGTTGGACTAGCGGGGGTGTACCAAGAGACCCAGTACTTC. This translates into CASSEVGLAGVYQETQYF.

CDR3 region: CASSPLRTGIAQYF. The DNA for the CDR3 is TGTGCCAGCTCACCCCTTCGGACAGGGATTGCGCAGTATTTT. The chain employs TRBV18 and TRBJ2-3; 8 positions match TRBD1. The CDR3 runs to 14 residues. Germline assignment: CDR1 KGHSH and CDR2 LQKENI. V was pared by 3 bases and J by 10 bases, with 9 bases of the junction left unmatched. The full variable domain, with the rest looked up from reference TRBV18 and TRBJ2-3, is NAGVMQNPRHLVRRRGQEARLRCSPMKGHSHVYWYRQLPEEGLKFMVYLQKENIIDESGMPKERFSAEFPKEGPSILRIQQVVRGDSAAYFCASSPLRTGIAQYFGPGTRLTVL.

The V gene is TRBV6-5, the J gene TRBJ2-5; possible D gene TRBD2, 6 bases. This CDR3 contains 13 residues. Looked up from germline, CDR1 is MNHEY and CDR2 is SVGAGI. V was pared by 7 bases and J by 3 bases, with 12 bases between. CDR3 bases: TGTGCCAGCACCCCGGGAGCTAAAGAGACCCAGTACTTC. Translating it yields CASTPGAKETQYF.

This clone was recorded once. The rearrangement joins TRBV6-1 to TRBJ1-1; D is uncertain. The CDR3 loop spans 13 amino acids. V lost 10 bases and J lost 1, with 13 bases in between. Germline assignment: CDR1 MNHNS and CDR2 SASEGT. Here the CDR3 DNA reads TGTGCCACCAAAACCCTGGGGAACACTGAAGCTTTCTTT. Protein product: CATKTLGNTEAFF.

The sample holds a few counts of this clone. This sequence joins TRBV6-5 and TRBJ2-3; the D gene is possibly TRBD2 (5 bases). CDR3 length: 16 amino acids. Germline-derived CDR1 and CDR2 are MNHEY and SVGAGI. The V gene lost 4 bases and the J gene lost 4 bases, with 18 bases spanning the gap. The CDR3: CASSSFGGESPDTQYF. The DNA for the CDR3 is TGTGCCAGCAGTTCCTTTGGTGGGGAGAGTCCAGATACGCAGTATTTT.

DNA for the CDR3: TGTGCCAGCAGTTCCCAATTAAGCGGGGGGCCGTACAATGAGCAGTTCTTC. Its translation is CASSSQLSGGPYNEQFF. This chain connects TRBV27 to TRBJ2-1; TRBD2 matches at 9 bases. Trimming took 4 bases from V and 4 from J; bases not matched to a gene: 11. This CDR3 comprises 17 residues. Germline V CDR1 and CDR2: MNHEY, SMNVEV (reference sequence).